Listed here are 5 T cell receptor beta chains from one sample, sequenced in a study of cytomegalovirus exposure and HLA in healthy donors. It was with 60 Vbeta and 13 Jbeta primers that the PCR ran. Profiled with immunoSEQ multiplex PCR; TCRdb holds only in-frame clones, not every one. The profile covers approximately 160,000 clones, with around four fifths appearing a single time and approximately 7% taken by the ten largest. Sequencing was done on a sample of PBMCs. The receptor set was obtained from a male donor in good health and CMV-seropositive.

In DNA, the CDR3 is TGCGCCAGCAGTGAGTCAAGGGACAGCTACGAGCAGTACTTC. It yields the protein CASSESRDSYEQYF. The chain links TRBV10-2 to TRBJ2-7; 7 nucleotides align to TRBD1. CDR3 length: 14 amino acids. Unmatched junction bases numbered 2, after V lost 0 bases and J lost 3 bases. CDR1 is WSHSY and CDR2 is SAAADI in the germline V gene.

V is TRBV4-3 and J is TRBJ2-1, with 10 positions matching TRBD2. With 0 bases clipped from V and 9 bases from J, the junction kept 11 bases outside the gene matches. Germline V lookup: CDR1 LGHNA, CDR2 YSLEER. The length of the CDR3 is 17 residues. The CDR3 sequence: CASSQDPSSGGAGEQFF. In DNA, the CDR3 is TGCGCCAGCAGCCAAGACCCCTCCAGCGGGGGGGCCGGTGAGCAGTTCTTC.

The chain recombines TRBV11-1 with TRBJ2-7; 8 nucleotides agree with TRBD1. Germline lookup yields CDR1 SGHAT and CDR2 FQDESV (reference sequence). V shed 4 bases, J shed 1 base, and the junction held 9 bases outside the gene matches. The CDR3 is 16 amino acids. The CDR3 DNA follows: TGTGCCAGCAGCTCCGGGACAGGTCCAATATCCTACGAGCAGTACTTC. It yields the protein CASSSGTGPISYEQYF.

The chain has TRBV27 and TRBJ1-5; the D gene is possibly TRBD1 (6 bases). CDR1 and CDR2 (germline): MNHEY, SMNVEV (reference sequence). V dropped 3 bases and J dropped 11 bases, with 14 bases sitting between them. This CDR3 has 13 amino acids. DNA of the CDR3: TGTGCCAGCAGTTTTTCGACAGGTCGAGCCCAGCATTTT. It encodes CASSFSTGRAQHF.

The chain carries TRBV18 and TRBJ2-3; tentatively, D is TRBD2 (6 bases). The V and J ends lost 3 bases and 6 bases respectively, with 13 bases between them. Germline V gene lookup returns CDR1 KGHSH and CDR2 LQKENI. The CDR3 is 14 amino acids. The CDR3 here is CASSPNTGGDTQYF. The CDR3 DNA is TGTGCCAGCTCACCGAACACCGGGGGTGATACGCAGTATTTT.